The source of this TCR beta chain is a study of T cells in Graves' hyperthyroidism and ophthalmopathy (dated by TCRdb to between 2017 and 2020). About the study as a whole: Peripheral blood samples were taken at initial diagnosis, before any treatment was given. To identify distinguishing TCR V-J signatures, a discovery cohort of 95 to 100 patients was used, comprising some 45 with Graves' ophthalmopathy and approximately 58 with stable Graves' hyperthyroidism. Prospective prediction of ophthalmopathy was tested in an independent validation cohort consisting of some 20 hyperthyroidism patients and some 16 patients who later progressed to ophthalmopathy. The 100 discovery patients were divided at random into training and test sets in a 7:3 ratio. In six Graves' hyperthyroidism patients, the study also compared T-cell repertoires from thyroid tissue with T-cell repertoires from blood. After blood sampling, hyperthyroidism patients were treated with methimazole at a starting dose of 30 mg daily, and ophthalmopathy patients were treated with high-dose intravenous methylprednisolone. The paper reports TCR Vbeta CDR3 sequencing of 140 or so peripheral blood samples: over 40 ophthalmopathy, fewer than 80 hyperthyroidism and around 17 progressor patients. Study-wide findings and limitations: Ophthalmopathy was separated from stable hyperthyroidism by a 13 V-J signature model, with about 86% sensitivity and around 81% specificity obtained in cross-validation and 80%/75% obtained in testing. In validation, progression to ophthalmopathy was predicted by the model with nearly 71% sensitivity and around 76% specificity, a median of approximately 6.5 months before onset. Most expanded thyroid clonotypes (frequency above 0.001) were also detected in blood, a finding suggesting that blood repertoires may reflect thyroid immune responses. Sample size was not statistically predetermined, and blinding of investigators to group allocation was not performed.

CDR1 is given as LGHNA and CDR2 as YSLEER, both from the germline V gene. V trim: 0 bases; J trim: 5 bases; unmatched bases: 15. The CDR3 covers 19 residues, taking in both the cysteine and the phenylalanine. The sequence is cut down to CDR3 DNA, 57 bases in frame from base 1. The TCR beta CDR3 regions were amplified from RNA transcripts. For the first round of RT-PCR on the TCR CDR3, the HTBI primer set was used together with the Qiagen OneStep RT-PCR kit. Libraries were constructed in a second round of multiplex PCR, after which size selection and purification were carried out. Paired-end sequencing of the libraries was performed with 100 bp reads on an Illumina HiSeq2000. Regarding the original processing steps: Raw data were processed with SOAPnuke, discarding reads with adapters, uncalled bases, mean Phred below 15, or no exact constant-primer or identifier match. COPE v1.2.5 was used to merge high-quality paired reads, and clonotypes were defined as unique nucleotide sequences. Clonotypes were aligned to IMGT TRBV, TRBD and TRBJ reference segments using MiTCR v1.1. The analysis included only V-J combinations with a frequency above 0.0001, which together covered around 99% of the repertoires. A TCS score was defined as the ratio of F50 (clonal expansion) to E x V (chaos), with BLOSUM62-based TCRdist applied between CDR3 peptides within each V-J. Welch's t-statistics and random forest reduced several hundred V-J features to 13, which were used in a naive Bayes classifier (R e1071). The similarity between thyroid and blood repertoires was quantified using the Morisita-Horn index. TCRdb trimmed the raw reads at Q25, called clones with MiXCR and kept productive beta chains. Rows are combined by CDR3 protein, so each entry shows the most common genes and DNA. The V and J calls reflect TCRdb's pipeline rather than the authors' work. In all, the sample holds fewer than 650,000 distinct CDR3 sequences, and about 15% of those were seen once. 3.5% to 4.5% of the sample rests with the top ten.

In the ophthalmopathy patients, disease was moderately to severely active, with a Clinical Activity Score of 3 or more, a NOSPECS grade of 4 or more, and a duration of less than 3 months. The study excluded patients with uncontrolled infections, other autoimmune diseases, pregnancy or lactation. Clinical symptoms, serum thyroxine and TRAb, thyroid ultrasound, and orbital computed tomography formed the basis for the diagnoses. PBMCs were separated from under 11 ml of fresh peripheral blood using Ficoll-Paque density gradient centrifugation. Trizol reagent was used to extract total RNA, and RNA quality was then checked on an Agilent 2100 Bioanalyzer. Remarks on this clonotype: No cognate antigen has been identified for it. Base qualities are missing; no much larger clone stands one base away.

This receptor was obtained from a woman between 35 and 50 years old with Graves' ophthalmopathy. Sample: blood. The receptor chain draws on TRBV4-3 and TRBJ2-5; a stretch of 10 junction bases matches TRBD2. The DNA is as follows: TGCGCCAGCAGCCAAGATCCCCCTCAAGCGGGAGGGCGGTATGAGACCCAGTACTTC. This translates into CASSQDPPQAGGRYETQYF.